The rows below give T cell receptor beta chains drawn from one sample of a study of lymphopenia after photon versus proton radiotherapy. TCRdb's copy holds only in-frame clones and misses some; the assay was immunoSEQ multiplex PCR. The data contain under 70,000 clones, 85% to 95% of them singletons. The sequencing used peripheral blood, collected from a patient treated with photon-based radiotherapy. These receptor sequences come from a woman in her forties with cholangiocarcinoma. Each CDR3 is given with its conserved first and last residue. A D gene is named only where the DNA matches it firmly. Clone size, where shown, is once, few, many, or a class for clones that have expanded.

clone size	D gene	V gene	J gene	CDR3 DNA	CDR3 protein
NA	TRBD1	TRBV9	TRBJ2-3	TGTGCCAGCAGCCCGGGGACAGTTGCCCCAGATACGCAGTATTTT	CASSPGTVAPDTQYF
NA	TRBD1	TRBV19	TRBJ1-5	TGTGCCAGTACCGACAGGGCCAATCAGCCCCAGCATTTT	CASTDRANQPQHF
NA	TRBD1	TRBV6-1	TRBJ1-2	TGTGCCAGCAGCCACGGGACAGGGTATGGCTACACCTTC	CASSHGTGYGYTF
once	TRBD1	TRBV27	TRBJ1-2	TGTGCCAGCAGTCCACCGGGACAGGGTGGTGGCTACACCTTC	CASSPPGQGGGYTF
NA	NA	TRBV6-5	TRBJ2-2	TGTGCCAGCAGTTACTTACAGAACACCGGGGAGCTGTTTTTT	CASSYLQNTGELFF
medium-sized	NA	TRBV19	TRBJ1-5	TGTGCCAGTAGTGTAGGCGGGAGCAATCAGCCCCAGCATTTT	CASSVGGSNQPQHF
NA	NA	TRBV2	TRBJ1-4	TGTGCCAGCAGCACCGGGACACGGGATGAAAAACTGTTTTTT	CASSTGTRDEKLFF
NA	NA	TRBV7-9	TRBJ2-3	TGTGCCAGCAGCCCCACTGGAGATACGCAGTATTTT	CASSPTGDTQYF
once	NA	TRBV7-2	TRBJ2-7	TGTGCCAGCAGCCGAAATATTGCTGGGGGCTACGAGCAGTACTTC	CASSRNIAGGYEQYF
NA	TRBD1	TRBV7-9	TRBJ1-1	TGTGCCAGCAGCCCTCGAGGGGGCCCGAACACTGAAGCTTTCTTT	CASSPRGGPNTEAFF
NA	NA	TRBV6-1	TRBJ1-2	TGTGCCAGCAGTGAAGCGGGGATGGGAGGTACTAACTATGGCTACACCTTC	CASSEAGMGGTNYGYTF
NA	TRBD1	TRBV4-1	TRBJ1-4	TGCGCCAGCAGACCACAAGACAGGGAGGGTGAAAAACTGTTTTTT	CASRPQDREGEKLFF
NA	NA	TRBV4-3	TRBJ1-5	TGCGCCAGCAGCCAAGGGCCAACTAGCAATCAGCCCCAGCATTTT	CASSQGPTSNQPQHF
NA	NA	TRBV7-2	TRBJ2-7	TGTGCCAGCAGCTCTTCCCGGACTCTTTTTTCCTACGAGCAGTACTTC	CASSSSRTLFSYEQYF
NA	NA	TRBV4-1	TRBJ2-1	TGCGCCAGCAGCCTTGACGTCGGGACCTACAATGAGCAGTTCTTC	CASSLDVGTYNEQFF
once	NA	TRBV19	TRBJ2-7	TGTGCCAGTAGTCCACTACAGGAGTCCTACGAGCAGTACTTC	CASSPLQESYEQYF
NA	TRBD1	TRBV4-3	TRBJ2-7	TGCGCCAGCAGCCGCCAATCCGGGACAGGGGGCGGCGAGCAGTACTTC	CASSRQSGTGGGEQYF
NA	NA	TRBV14	TRBJ1-1	TGTGCCAGCAGCCGGCAGGAGAACACTGAAGCTTTCTTT	CASSRQENTEAFF
NA	NA	TRBV27	TRBJ2-1	TGTGCCAGCAGTTTCCGGGGTGAGCAGTTCTTC	CASSFRGEQFF
few	NA	TRBV10-1	TRBJ2-3	TGCGCCAGCAGTGGGTTACAGGGCCCAAAAGATACGCAGTATTTT	CASSGLQGPKDTQYF
NA	NA	TRBV5-5	TRBJ1-1	TGTGCCAGCAGCTCCCGGGGGAACTACCTAACTGAAGCTTTCTTT	CASSSRGNYLTEAFF
NA	TRBD1	TRBV11-3	TRBJ2-7	TGTGCCAGCAGCCGAGGACAGGGGAGCTCCTACGAGCAGTACTTC	CASSRGQGSSYEQYF
once	NA	TRBV6-5	TRBJ1-2	TGTGCCAGCAGTTACGAACCTCGGGGGGCTCACACCTTC	CASSYEPRGAHTF
once	NA	TRBV7-9	TRBJ1-6	TGTGCCAGCAGCTTAGGACAAGGGATTACACCCCTCCACTTT	CASSLGQGITPLHF
once	TRBD1	TRBV11-3	TRBJ1-1	TGTGCCAGCAGCTTACAGGGGGGGAACACTGAAGCTTTCTTT	CASSLQGGNTEAFF
NA	TRBD1	TRBV19	TRBJ2-2	TGTGCCAGTAGTATGGCAGGGGGCTTCTTGACCGGGGAGCTGTTTTTT	CASSMAGGFLTGELFF
NA	NA	TRBV5-1	TRBJ1-1	TGCGCCAGCAGTCCGAGGCCGAACACTGAAGCTTTCTTT	CASSPRPNTEAFF
NA	NA	TRBV7-9	TRBJ1-1	TGTGCCAGCACCAAGGGGAACACTGAAGCTTTCTTT	CASTKGNTEAFF
NA	NA	TRBV6-1	TRBJ1-1	TGTGCCAGCAGTCCCGACGGGGTTGGACAAGCTTTCTTT	CASSPDGVGQAFF
NA	NA	TRBV18	TRBJ2-2	TGTGCCAGCTCACGAAAGTCGAACACCGGGGAGCTGTTTTTT	CASSRKSNTGELFF
NA	NA	TRBV5-6	TRBJ2-3	TGTGCCAGCTCCCCGGGCCGAAGCCAGATAGATACGCAGTATTTT	CASSPGRSQIDTQYF
NA	TRBD2	TRBV28	TRBJ2-7	TGTGCCAGCAGTTTAGAGGAGGGAGGGAGGGTCGAGCAGTACTTC	CASSLEEGGRVEQYF